The rows below give T cell receptor beta chains drawn from one sample of a study of shared clonotypes between healthy human individuals. Sequencing used immunoSEQ multiplex PCR; TCRdb keeps in-frame clones, though not all of them. The sample lists just over 2,000,000 clones; less than 95% were seen once. The sample was naive CD8+ T cells sorted from blood. The receptors were sampled from a man between 18 and 29 years old in good health. Both conserved end residues are part of each CDR3. A D gene is named only where the DNA matches it firmly. The size field is filled for only some rows; it gives once, few, many or a size class.

abundance,v_gene,j_gene,d_gene,CDR3aa,CDR3nt
.,TRBV10-2,TRBJ1-1,.,CASSESGELTEAFF,TGCGCCAGCAGTGAATCAGGGGAGTTAACTGAAGCTTTCTTT
.,TRBV7-8,TRBJ2-7,.,CASSQWSTNEQYF,TGTGCCAGCAGCCAGTGGTCGACAAACGAGCAGTACTTC
.,TRBV18,TRBJ1-5,.,CASSIDTGLNQPQHF,TGTGCCAGCTCAATAGACACAGGGTTAAATCAGCCCCAGCATTTT
.,TRBV5-1,TRBJ2-2,.,CASTRDGTMSTGELFF,TGCGCCAGCACCCGAGACGGGACAATGTCCACCGGGGAGCTGTTTTTT
.,TRBV28,TRBJ2-7,.,CASSFLGVGEQYF,TGTGCCAGCAGTTTCCTCGGGGTGGGCGAGCAGTACTTC
.,TRBV28,TRBJ2-1,.,CASSLRQVGYNEQFF,TGTGCCAGCAGTTTGCGCCAGGTGGGCTACAATGAGCAGTTCTTC
once,TRBV4-1,TRBJ2-3,.,CASSQLSNEDTQYF,TGCGCCAGCAGCCAATTATCTAATGAAGATACGCAGTATTTT
.,TRBV9,TRBJ1-1,.,CASSLEGLGNTEAFF,TGTGCCAGCAGCCTAGAGGGATTGGGGAATACTGAAGCTTTCTTT
once,TRBV30,TRBJ2-2,.,CAWSLPNTGELFF,TGTGCCTGGAGCCTCCCGAACACCGGGGAGCTGTTTTTT
.,TRBV4-2,TRBJ2-7,.,CASSQGAGTYEQYF,TGTGCCAGCAGCCAAGGGGCAGGGACCTACGAGCAGTACTTC
.,TRBV5-4,TRBJ1-3,TRBD1,CASSVDVTGGPDFSGNTIYF,TGTGCCAGCAGCGTGGATGTGACAGGGGGCCCCGACTTCTCTGGAAACACCATATATTTT